This TCR beta chain was captured by sequencing in a study of T cells in Graves' hyperthyroidism and ophthalmopathy. Study-level points and caveats: Ophthalmopathy prediction by the model preceded onset by a median about 6.5 months. Ophthalmopathy was separated from stable hyperthyroidism by a 13 V-J model.

Lactation, pregnancy, other autoimmune disease or uncontrolled infection led to exclusion of patients. V dropped 6 bases and J dropped 8 bases, with 16 bases sitting between them. This CDR3 is 13 amino acids long. Germline V lookup: CDR1 MNHNS, CDR2 SASEGT. Regarding this clonotype: The antigen is undetermined.

It was RNA transcripts that yielded the amplified TCR beta CDR3 regions. When the TCR CDR3 underwent first-round RT-PCR, the HTBI primer set was used. TCRdb passed the multiplex PCR reads through MiXCR, listing each CDR3 protein once. The repertoire holds hundreds of thousands of distinct CDR3 sequences, 17% seen once, with around 17% in the top ten. The V and J genes are TRBV6-1 and TRBJ1-2; no clear D gene. Sample: blood. The sequence came from a woman under 30 with Graves' ophthalmopathy. In nucleotides, the CDR3 is TGTGCCAGCAGCTCATCTACGGGGAACGGCTACACCTTC. It specifies CASSSSTGNGYTF.